This TCR beta chain was obtained from a study of blood T cell repertoires in COVID-19. Turning to the study itself: The origin of the acute and convalescent COVID-19 samples was the United States, Italy and Spain.

This clone was detected once. V lost 1 base to trimming and J lost 1 base; unmatched junction nucleotides: 3. The CDR3 contains 15 residues. CDR1 and CDR2 (germline): LNHNV, YYDKDF (reference sequence). Per the study methods: Using reference gene primer amplification, nucleated cell counts were estimated. Some clones are missing from TCRdb's copy, which holds only in-frame ones; the method was immunoSEQ multiplex PCR. The V and J calls and the clone size are those of that table, but D and trimming were determined from the DNA. Of roughly 260,000 clones in the sample, roughly 87% are singletons; the top ten hold over 2%.

The J gene is TRBJ1-1, the V gene TRBV15; 7 nucleotides match TRBD1. This clonotype originated in a woman aged 45-60 years who had recovered from COVID-19. Sequencing was carried out using peripheral blood. Written as DNA, the CDR3 is TGTGCCACCAGCAGAGGGGACAGAAGGAACACTGAAGCTTTCTTT. This encodes CATSRGDRRNTEAFF.